This TCR beta chain is from a study of T cell clusters in autoimmune cytopenias. Overall study results and limits: TRB repertoire shifts in secondary cytopenia and chronic lymphocytic leukemia mostly reflected lymphoma, not autoimmunity.

This clonotype is labeled medium-sized based on frequency. What it recognizes is unknown. CDR3 length: 13 amino acids. The V gene's germline CDR1 is MNHEY and CDR2 SVGAGI. Multiplex touch-down PCR amplified TRB using TRB-A and TRB-B pools in one tube. TCRdb reprocessed the multiplex PCR reads and reports one entry per CDR3 protein, with no DNA. This sample's clone table lists approximately 8,000 distinct CDR3 sequences. Tens of thousands of genome equivalents of blood DNA were amplified for TRB. The same specimen was also included in a second study, on T cell repertoires in aging, cancer and after chemotherapy.

This receptor was obtained from a human donor with an autoimmune cytopenia or autoimmune hepatitis (not recorded which). Sequenced material: peripheral blood. The V gene is TRBV6-5, the J gene TRBJ1-2; checking the TCRdb D call of TRBD1 is not possible without DNA. CDR3 loop: CASRPPTGGGYTF.